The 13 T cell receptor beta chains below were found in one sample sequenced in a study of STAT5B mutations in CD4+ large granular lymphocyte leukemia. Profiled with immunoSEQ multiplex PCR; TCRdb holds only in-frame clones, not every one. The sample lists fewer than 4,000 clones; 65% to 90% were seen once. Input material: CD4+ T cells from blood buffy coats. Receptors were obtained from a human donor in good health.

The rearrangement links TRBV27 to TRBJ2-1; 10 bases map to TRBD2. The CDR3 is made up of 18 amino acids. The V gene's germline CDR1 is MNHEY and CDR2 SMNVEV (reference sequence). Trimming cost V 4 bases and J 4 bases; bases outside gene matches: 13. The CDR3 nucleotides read TGTGCCAGCAGTTCCCTGGACCCACTAGCGGGACCTTACAATGAGCAGTTCTTC. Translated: CASSSLDPLAGPYNEQFF.

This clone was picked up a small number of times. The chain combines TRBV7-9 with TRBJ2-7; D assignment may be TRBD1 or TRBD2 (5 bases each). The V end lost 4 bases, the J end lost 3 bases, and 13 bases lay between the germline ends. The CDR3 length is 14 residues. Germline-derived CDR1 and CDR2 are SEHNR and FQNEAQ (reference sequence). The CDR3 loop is CASSYPGPNYEQYF. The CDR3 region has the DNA TGTGCCAGCAGCTATCCGGGACCAAACTACGAGCAGTACTTC.

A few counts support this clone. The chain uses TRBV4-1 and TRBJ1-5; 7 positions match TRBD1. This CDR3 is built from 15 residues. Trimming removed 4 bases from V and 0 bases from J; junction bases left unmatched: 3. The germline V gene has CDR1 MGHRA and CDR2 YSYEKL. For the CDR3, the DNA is TGCGCCAGCAGCCCGGACAGGAATAGCAATCAGCCCCAGCATTTT. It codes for CASSPDRNSNQPQHF.

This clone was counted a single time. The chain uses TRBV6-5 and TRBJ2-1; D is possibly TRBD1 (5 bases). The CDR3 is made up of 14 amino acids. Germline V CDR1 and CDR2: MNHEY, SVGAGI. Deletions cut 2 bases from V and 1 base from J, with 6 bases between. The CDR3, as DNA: TGTGCCAGCAGTTACAAGGGGTCCTACAATGAGCAGTTCTTC. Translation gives CASSYKGSYNEQFF.

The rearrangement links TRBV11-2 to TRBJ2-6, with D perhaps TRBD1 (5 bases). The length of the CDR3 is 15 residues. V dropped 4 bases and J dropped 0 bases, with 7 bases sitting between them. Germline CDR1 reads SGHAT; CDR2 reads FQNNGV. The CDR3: CASSSTGSGANVLTF. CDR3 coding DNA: TGTGCCAGCAGCTCTACAGGCTCTGGGGCCAACGTCCTGACTTTC.

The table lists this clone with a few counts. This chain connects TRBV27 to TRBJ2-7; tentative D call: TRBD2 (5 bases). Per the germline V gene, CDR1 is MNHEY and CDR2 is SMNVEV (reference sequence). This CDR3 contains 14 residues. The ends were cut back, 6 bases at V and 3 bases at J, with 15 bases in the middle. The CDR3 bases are TGTGCCAGCAGGGTGATCGGGGATGGCTACGAGCAGTACTTC. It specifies CASRVIGDGYEQYF.

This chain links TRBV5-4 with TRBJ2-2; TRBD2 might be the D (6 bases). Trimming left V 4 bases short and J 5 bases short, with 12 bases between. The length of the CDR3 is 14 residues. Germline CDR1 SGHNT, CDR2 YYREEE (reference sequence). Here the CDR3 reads CASSPGLETGELFF. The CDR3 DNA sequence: TGTGCCAGCAGCCCGGGACTGGAGACCGGGGAGCTGTTTTTT. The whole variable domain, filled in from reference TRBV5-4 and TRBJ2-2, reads ETGVTQSPTHLIKTRGQQVTLRCSSQSGHNTVSWYQQALGQGPQFIFQYYREEENGRGNFPPRFSGLQFPNYSSELNVNALELDDSALYLCASSPGLETGELFFGEGSRLTVL.

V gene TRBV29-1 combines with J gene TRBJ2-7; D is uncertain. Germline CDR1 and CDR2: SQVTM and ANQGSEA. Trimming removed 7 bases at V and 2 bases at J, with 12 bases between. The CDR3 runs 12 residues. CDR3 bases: TGCAGCGCCAGTACTGTGGCCTACGAGCAGTACTTC. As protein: CSASTVAYEQYF.

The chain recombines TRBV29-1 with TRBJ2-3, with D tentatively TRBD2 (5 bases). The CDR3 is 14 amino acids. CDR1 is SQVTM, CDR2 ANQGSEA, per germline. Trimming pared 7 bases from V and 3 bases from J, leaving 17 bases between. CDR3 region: CSAIPGMRTDTQYF. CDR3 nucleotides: TGCAGCGCCATACCGGGGATGAGGACAGATACGCAGTATTTT.

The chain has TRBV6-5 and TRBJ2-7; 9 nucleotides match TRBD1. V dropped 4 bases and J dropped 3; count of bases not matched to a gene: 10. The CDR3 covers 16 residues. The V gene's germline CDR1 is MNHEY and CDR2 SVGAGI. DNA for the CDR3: TGTGCCAGCAGTTTCCTCCGGGACAGGGTTAACTACGAGCAGTACTTC. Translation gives CASSFLRDRVNYEQYF.

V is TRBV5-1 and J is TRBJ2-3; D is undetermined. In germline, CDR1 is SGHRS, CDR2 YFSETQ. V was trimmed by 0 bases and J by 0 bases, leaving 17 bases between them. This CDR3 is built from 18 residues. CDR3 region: CASSLEPPDWASTDTQYF. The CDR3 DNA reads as TGCGCCAGCAGCTTGGAGCCGCCCGACTGGGCTAGCACAGATACGCAGTATTTT.

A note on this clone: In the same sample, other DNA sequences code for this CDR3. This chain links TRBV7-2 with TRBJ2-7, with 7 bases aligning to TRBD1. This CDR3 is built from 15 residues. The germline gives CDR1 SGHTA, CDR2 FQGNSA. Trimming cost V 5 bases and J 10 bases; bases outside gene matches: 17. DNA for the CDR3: TGTGCCAGCAGCCCTAGGGGGCAGGGATCAGAAGAACAGTACTTC. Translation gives CASSPRGQGSEEQYF.

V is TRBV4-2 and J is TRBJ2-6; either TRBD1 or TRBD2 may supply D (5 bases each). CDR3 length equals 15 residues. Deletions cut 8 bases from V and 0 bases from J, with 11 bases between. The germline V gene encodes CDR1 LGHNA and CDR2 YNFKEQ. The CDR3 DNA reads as TGTGCCAGCGAGGGACCCCCCTCTGGGGCCAACGTCCTGACTTTC. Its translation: CASEGPPSGANVLTF.